The 16 T cell receptor beta chains listed next were all sequenced from one sample in a study of blood T cell repertoires in COVID-19. Repertoires were generated with immunoSEQ multiplex PCR, while TCRdb's copy carries only in-frame clones and drops some. Of fewer than 200,000 clones in the sample, around four fifths were seen once. Sequencing used peripheral blood. These receptors were collected from a woman older than 75 with acute or convalescent COVID-19.

The CDR3 DNA sequence: TGTGCCAGCAGCCCAGGACAGCCCTACGAGCAGTACTTC. Amino acid sequence: CASSPGQPYEQYF. The chain uses TRBV12-3 or TRBV12-4 and TRBJ2-7; possibly TRBD1 for D (6 bases). There are 13 residues in the CDR3. V dropped 6 bases and J dropped 2 bases, with 11 bases sitting between them.

The V gene is TRBV28, the J gene TRBJ1-2; D is perhaps TRBD1 (6 bases). Germline CDR1 is MDHEN and CDR2 is SYDVKM. The CDR3 loop spans 15 amino acids. V was trimmed by 3 bases and J by 2 bases, leaving 13 bases between them. CDR3 amino acids: CASSLRGAVNYGYTF. CDR3 in DNA: TGTGCCAGCAGTTTGCGGGGGGCGGTGAACTATGGCTACACCTTC.

V and J are TRBV19 and TRBJ2-5; perhaps TRBD1 as D (6 bases). V lost 5 bases, J lost 2 bases, and 12 bases lay in between. This CDR3 has 14 residues. CDR1 LNHDA and CDR2 SQIVND come from the germline V gene (reference sequence). The CDR3 nucleotides read TGTGCCAGTAGTGTAAGGACAGTTCAAGAGACCCAGTACTTC. Amino acids: CASSVRTVQETQYF.

This clone appeared a single time. The J gene is TRBJ2-7, the V gene TRBV18, with D tentatively TRBD2 (6 bases). The germline CDR1 and CDR2 sequences are KGHSH and LQKENI. This CDR3 spans 14 amino acids. V was clipped by 6 bases and J by 2 bases, with 14 bases between them. The CDR3 protein is CASSQGREAYEQYF. The CDR3 nucleotides are TGTGCCAGCTCTCAAGGGCGGGAAGCCTACGAGCAGTACTTC.

The gene calls are TRBV5-1 and TRBJ2-1, with no clear D. Trimming left V 2 bases short and J 2 bases short, with 14 bases between. CDR3 length: 16 amino acids. Per germline, CDR1 SGHRS and CDR2 YFSETQ. CDR3 DNA sequence: TGCGCCAGCAGCTTTTCCCCATCCGGAGCCTACAATGAGCAGTTCTTC. Translated, it gives CASSFSPSGAYNEQFF.

CDR3 bases: TGTGCCAGTAGTATGAAGAGCTCCTACAATGAGCAGTTCTTC. Its translation is CASSMKSSYNEQFF. The chain couples TRBV19 to TRBJ2-1; no clear D. This CDR3 region has 14 residues. V lost 3 bases to trimming and J lost 0 bases, with 6 bases between them. In germline, CDR1 is LNHDA, CDR2 SQIVND (reference sequence).

The chain is built from TRBV7-9 and TRBJ2-1, with 9 nucleotides matching TRBD2. The CDR3 has 15 residues. Trimming at V came to 3 bases and at J to 6 bases, leaving 6 bases not matched to a gene. Germline V gene lookup returns CDR1 SEHNR and CDR2 FQNEAQ (reference sequence). The CDR3 spells CASSLNRGRANEQFF. The CDR3 region has the DNA TGTGCCAGCAGCTTGAACCGCGGGAGGGCCAATGAGCAGTTCTTC.

The chain has TRBV2 and TRBJ1-6; possibly TRBD1 for D (6 bases). The V end was cut by 5 bases, the J end by 8 bases, with 16 bases between. Germline loops: CDR1 SNHLY, CDR2 FYNNEI. This CDR3 contains 15 residues. Here the CDR3 reads CASSWTEEGYSPLHF. CDR3 DNA: TGTGCCAGCAGTTGGACAGAAGAGGGCTATTCACCCCTCCACTTT.

The chain recombines TRBV27 with TRBJ2-7; 8 positions match TRBD2. The germline CDR1 and CDR2 sequences are MNHEY and SMNVEV (reference sequence). The CDR3 is 15 amino acids. V shed 4 bases, J shed 3 bases, and the junction held 8 bases outside the gene matches. The CDR3 DNA reads TGTGCCAGCAGTTACATAGCGGGATCCAGCTACGAGCAGTACTTC. This translates into CASSYIAGSSYEQYF.

The chain links TRBV11-3 to TRBJ1-1; possible D gene TRBD1, 5 bases. CDR3 size: 14 residues. The V end was cut by 1 base, the J end by 1 base, with 7 bases between. Germline CDR1 is SGHNT and CDR2 is YENEEA. The CDR3 loop reads CASSLGQKNTEAFF. In DNA, the CDR3 is TGTGCCAGCAGCTTAGGACAGAAGAACACTGAAGCTTTCTTT.

The chain links TRBV5-4 to TRBJ2-7; TRBD2 might be the D (5 bases). CDR3 length equals 14 residues. V lost 0 bases and J lost 1, with 8 bases in between. The germline V gene encodes CDR1 SGHNT and CDR2 YYREEE (reference sequence). CDR3 residues: CASSLGKRSYEQYF. CDR3 in DNA: TGTGCCAGCAGCTTGGGGAAGCGGTCCTACGAGCAGTACTTC.

V is TRBV7-9 and J is TRBJ1-6, with D perhaps TRBD1 (5 bases). V was cut by 5 bases and J by 1 base, with 12 bases left in between. CDR3 size: 16 residues. Germline values: CDR1 SEHNR, CDR2 FQNEAQ (reference sequence). As DNA, the CDR3 is TGTGCCAGCAGCCCCTCGCGGGGGTCCTATAATTCACCCCTCCACTTT. Translating gives CASSPSRGSYNSPLHF.

The chain uses TRBV19 and TRBJ1-5; possibly TRBD1 for D (5 bases). The CDR3 runs 15 residues. The germline CDR1 and CDR2 sequences are LNHDA and SQIVND (reference sequence). V was clipped by 2 bases and J by 4 bases, with 12 bases between them. The DNA of the CDR3 is TGTGCCAGTAGTATAATGGGGCAGGGAAATCAGCCCCAGCATTTT. This sequence encodes CASSIMGQGNQPQHF.

Only one count was recorded for this clone. The chain recombines TRBV30 with TRBJ1-5; weak D call: TRBD1 (5 bases). This CDR3 has 13 amino acids. V was clipped by 1 base and J by 5 bases, with 9 bases between them. Per the germline V gene, CDR1 is GTSNPN and CDR2 is SVGIG (reference sequence). The CDR3 protein is CAWSGQRHQPQHF. The DNA of the CDR3 is TGTGCCTGGAGTGGACAGAGACATCAGCCCCAGCATTTT.

V is TRBV10-3 and J is TRBJ1-6; 7 nucleotides align to TRBD1. Germline V CDR1 and CDR2: ENHRY, SYGVKD. With 3 bases clipped from V and 8 bases from J, the junction kept 7 bases outside the gene matches. This CDR3 has 15 amino acids. The CDR3 protein is CAISDPGGLYSPLHF. For the CDR3, the DNA is TGTGCCATCAGTGACCCAGGGGGGTTGTATTCACCCCTCCACTTT.

The J gene is TRBJ1-1, the V gene TRBV27; weak D call: TRBD1 (5 bases). The germline V gene has CDR1 MNHEY and CDR2 SMNVEV (reference sequence). Trimming removed 3 bases from V and 3 bases from J, with 11 bases in between. The CDR3 has 14 residues. CDR3 nucleotide sequence: TGTGCCAGCAGTTTGATCCTAGGGGACACTGAAGCTTTCTTT. Amino acids: CASSLILGDTEAFF.